Reported below is one T cell receptor beta chain. Its antigen remains unknown. This sample is drawn from a study of cytomegalovirus exposure and HLA in healthy donors. PCR was performed using 60 Vbeta and 13 Jbeta primers. Only in-frame clones appear in the TCRdb table, and some are missing; sequencing was by immunoSEQ multiplex PCR. The data show around 160,000 clones, roughly 80% seen once. The CDR3 is 16 amino acids. Per germline, CDR1 LNHDA and CDR2 SQIVND (reference sequence). The V gene lost 2 bases and the J gene lost 2 bases, with 15 bases spanning the gap. Findings of the study overall: For presence/absence analyses, sequencing depth was assumed to be roughly uniform across donors.

J is TRBJ1-2 and V is TRBV19; the D gene is possibly TRBD1 (5 bases). The sequencing input was PBMCs. The receptor's source is a man aged 45-65 years in good health and CMV-seropositive. The CDR3 loop reads CASSIREVTENYGYTF. DNA of the CDR3: TGTGCCAGTAGTATAAGGGAAGTGACAGAGAACTATGGCTACACCTTC.